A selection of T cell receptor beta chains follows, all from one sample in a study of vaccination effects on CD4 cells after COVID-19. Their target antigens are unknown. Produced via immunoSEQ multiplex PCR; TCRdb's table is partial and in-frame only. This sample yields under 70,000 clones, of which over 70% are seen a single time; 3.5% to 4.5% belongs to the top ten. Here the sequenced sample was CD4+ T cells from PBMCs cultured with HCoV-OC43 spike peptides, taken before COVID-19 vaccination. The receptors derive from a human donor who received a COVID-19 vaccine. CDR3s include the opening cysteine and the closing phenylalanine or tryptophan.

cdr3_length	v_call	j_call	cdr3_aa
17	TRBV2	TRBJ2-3	CASSATGTSDVTDTQYF
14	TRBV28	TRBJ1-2	CASSYSPTLRGYTF
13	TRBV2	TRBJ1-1	CASTRTGDTEAFF
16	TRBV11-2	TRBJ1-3	CASSLVGPSSGNTIYF
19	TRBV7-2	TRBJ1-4	CASSAHLGRKFATNEKLFF
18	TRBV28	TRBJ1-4	CASSLMGQGIFANEKLFF
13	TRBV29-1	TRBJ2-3	CSVFRTGTDTQYF
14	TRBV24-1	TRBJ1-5	CATSDLTRNQPQHF
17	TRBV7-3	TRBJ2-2	CASSLGTSGLGTGELFF
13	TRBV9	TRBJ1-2	CASSVAVNYGYTF
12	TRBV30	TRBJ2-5	CAWNRGQETQYF
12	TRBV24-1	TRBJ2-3	CATSDGGDTQYF
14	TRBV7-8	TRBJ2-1	CASSGAGGPYEQFF
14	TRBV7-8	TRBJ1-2	CASSLEGRAYGYTF